This is a list of T cell receptor beta chains from one sample in a study of T-cell reconstitution after alpha-beta-depleted transplantation in children. TCRdb itself ran the PCR reads through MiXCR, one entry per CDR3 protein. The sample lists a few hundred thousand distinct CDR3 sequences, approximately 10% seen once, with about 5% in the top ten. The specimen comprised PBMCs from the stem cell graft donor, sampled from the stem cell graft. The source of these receptors is a human donor who donated a stem cell graft to a child with acute myeloid leukemia. CDR3s include the opening cysteine and the closing phenylalanine or tryptophan. The order of the fields is J gene, V gene, clone size, D gene, CDR3 protein, CDR3 DNA. The D gene is left open where the match is weak. Clone size is not always given. Where it is, it says once, few, many or a class for expanded clones.

>TRBJ1-6|TRBV13|.|.
CASSPWGGVGAPLHF
TGTGCCAGCAGCCCCTGGGGTGGCGTGGGGGCACCCCTCCACTTT
>TRBJ2-5|TRBV29-1|.|TRBD1
CSVPVTGGETQYF
TGCAGCGTTCCCGTGACAGGGGGAGAGACCCAGTACTTC
>TRBJ2-7|TRBV20-1|.|TRBD2
CSARQLAGMNEQYF
TGCAGTGCCCGACAGCTAGCGGGAATGAACGAGCAGTACTTC
>TRBJ2-2|TRBV5-1|.|.
CASSLWRSTGELFF
TGCGCCAGCAGCTTGTGGCGGAGCACCGGGGAGCTGTTTTTT
>TRBJ1-6|TRBV3-1|.|.
CASSRAGQNSPLHF
TGTGCCAGCAGCCGCGCGGGGCAAAATTCACCCCTCCACTTT
>TRBJ2-1|TRBV4-2|.|TRBD2
CASSPGLAGEYNEQFF
TGTGCCAGCAGCCCTGGATTAGCGGGGGAGTACAATGAGCAGTTCTTC
>TRBJ1-1|TRBV5-1|few|.
CASSLEWGSRNTEAFF
TGCGCCAGCAGCTTGGAATGGGGCAGTCGAAACACTGAAGCTTTCTTT
>TRBJ2-5|TRBV5-1|.|TRBD1
CASSFQTGAQETQYF
TGCGCCAGCAGCTTCCAGACAGGGGCCCAAGAGACCCAGTACTTC
>TRBJ2-3|TRBV5-1|few|TRBD2
CASSLAGAGGADTQYF
TGCGCCAGCAGCTTGGCCGGAGCGGGAGGGGCAGATACGCAGTATTTT
>TRBJ2-1|TRBV6-2/TRBV6-3|.|.
CASSPGQFPYNEQFF
TGTGCCAGCAGCCCAGGACAGTTCCCTTACAATGAGCAGTTCTTC
>TRBJ2-3|TRBV7-9|.|TRBD1
CASSARTGGDYTQYF
TGTGCCAGCAGCGCCCGGACAGGGGGAGATTATACGCAGTATTTT
>TRBJ1-1|TRBV5-1|few|.
CASSLWEGNTEAFF
TGCGCCAGCAGCTTGTGGGAAGGGAACACTGAAGCTTTCTTT
>TRBJ2-2|TRBV6-5|.|TRBD1
CASSYPVGTGNTGELFF
TGTGCCAGCAGTTACCCGGTGGGGACAGGGAACACCGGGGAGCTGTTTTTT
>TRBJ2-3|TRBV5-1|.|.
CASRLGIGTDTQYF
TGCGCCAGCAGGCTAGGAATAGGCACAGATACGCAGTATTTT
>TRBJ1-5|TRBV12-3/TRBV12-4|many|.
CASSWTENQPQHF
TGTGCCAGCAGTTGGACAGAGAATCAGCCCCAGCATTTT
>TRBJ2-1|TRBV11-3|.|TRBD2
CASSPPTSGTNNEQFF
TGTGCCAGCAGCCCTCCGACTAGCGGGACAAACAATGAGCAGTTCTTC
>TRBJ1-2|TRBV2|.|.
CARRFTGNYGYTF
TGTGCCAGACGCTTTACAGGAAACTATGGCTACACCTTC
>TRBJ2-3|TRBV12-3/TRBV12-4|few|.
CASSFLHTDTQYF
TGTGCCAGCAGTTTTTTGCACACAGATACGCAGTATTTT
>TRBJ1-5|TRBV6-2/TRBV6-3|.|.
CASSFSGDQPQHF
TGTGCCAGCAGTTTCTCAGGGGATCAGCCCCAGCATTTT
>TRBJ1-6|TRBV10-1|many|TRBD1
CASILRQGDSPLHF
TGCGCCAGCATTCTCCGACAGGGCGACTCACCCCTCCACTTT
>TRBJ1-5|TRBV7-2|.|.
CASSSGLKGQPQHF
TGTGCCAGCAGCTCCGGACTTAAAGGACAGCCCCAGCATTTT
>TRBJ2-1|TRBV7-9|few|TRBD1
CASSLGSGGYDEQFF
TGTGCCAGCAGCTTAGGATCAGGGGGCTACGATGAGCAGTTCTTC
>TRBJ1-2|TRBV5-6|few|TRBD1
CASSGETGGRGGYTF
TGTGCCAGCAGCGGGGAGACAGGGGGCCGAGGTGGCTACACCTTC
>TRBJ2-5|TRBV5-1|few|.
CASSFKSGTLKRETQYF
TGCGCCAGCAGCTTTAAGTCCGGGACTCTTAAGAGAGAGACCCAGTACTTC
>TRBJ2-3|TRBV20-1|many|.
CSASSGGSTDTQYF
TGCAGTGCCAGCAGCGGCGGGAGCACAGATACGCAGTATTTT
>TRBJ1-2|TRBV7-9|few|.
CASSPSRQEDYGYTF
TGTGCCAGCAGCCCCTCGCGACAGGAGGACTATGGCTACACCTTC
>TRBJ2-3|TRBV28|many|.
CATLRRGGGTDTQYF
TGTGCCACCCTAAGGCGGGGCGGGGGCACAGATACGCAGTATTTT
>TRBJ2-2|TRBV7-2|few|TRBD1
CASSLAGQAGGAPGELFF
TGTGCCAGCAGCTTAGCGGGGCAGGCAGGGGGCGCGCCCGGGGAGCTGTTTTTT
>TRBJ1-1|TRBV7-6|few|TRBD1
CASSSDRVSTEAFF
TGTGCCAGCAGCTCCGACAGGGTTAGCACTGAAGCTTTCTTT
>TRBJ2-1|TRBV6-1|.|.
CASSPERSYNEQFF
TGTGCCAGCAGCCCCGAGCGCTCCTACAATGAGCAGTTCTTC
>TRBJ2-1|TRBV24-1|many|.
CATSGHRVIWIRGEQFF
TGTGCCACCAGTGGCCACAGGGTCATATGGATTCGGGGTGAGCAGTTCTTC
>TRBJ2-5|TRBV9|few|.
CASSVMGVSQETQYF
TGTGCCAGCAGCGTAATGGGTGTCAGCCAAGAGACCCAGTACTTC
>TRBJ2-1|TRBV2|many|.
CASSSGRLVEQFF
TGTGCCAGCAGTTCGGGACGGTTGGTAGAGCAGTTCTTC